The entry that follows covers one T cell receptor beta chain sequence. Seattle cases were enrolled at active infection and followed longitudinally. The sample originates from a study of blood T cell repertoires in COVID-19. Study summary: The origin of the acute and convalescent COVID-19 samples was the United States, Italy and Spain.

TCRdb keeps only in-frame clones here, not all; method: immunoSEQ multiplex PCR. The sample has over 100,000 clones, 86% seen once. The CDR3 runs 16 residues. Germline lookup yields CDR1 SGHNT and CDR2 YYREEE (reference sequence). V dropped 2 bases and J dropped 5; count of bases not matched to a gene: 6. This receptor was taken from a woman aged 70-85 years with COVID-19, enrolled during active disease. Input material: peripheral blood. The rearrangement joins TRBV5-4 to TRBJ2-3, with 12 nucleotides matching TRBD2. In DNA form, the CDR3 reads TGTGCCAGCAGCTTCCAGACTAGCGGGGGATTAGATACGCAGTATTTT. As protein: CASSFQTSGGLDTQYF.